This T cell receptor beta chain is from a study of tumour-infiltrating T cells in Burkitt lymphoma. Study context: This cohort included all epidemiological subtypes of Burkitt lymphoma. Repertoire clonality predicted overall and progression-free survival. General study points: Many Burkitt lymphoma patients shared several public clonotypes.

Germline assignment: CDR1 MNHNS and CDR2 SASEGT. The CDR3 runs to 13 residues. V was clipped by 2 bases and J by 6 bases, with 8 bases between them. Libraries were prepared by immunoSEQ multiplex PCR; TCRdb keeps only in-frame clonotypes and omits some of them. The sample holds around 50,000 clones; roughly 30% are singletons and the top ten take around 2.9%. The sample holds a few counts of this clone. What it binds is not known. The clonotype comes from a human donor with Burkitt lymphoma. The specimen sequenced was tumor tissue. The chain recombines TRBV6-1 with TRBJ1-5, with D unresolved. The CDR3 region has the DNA TGTGCCAGCAGTGAAAGTGAGGGTCAGCCCCAGCATTTT. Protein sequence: CASSESEGQPQHF.